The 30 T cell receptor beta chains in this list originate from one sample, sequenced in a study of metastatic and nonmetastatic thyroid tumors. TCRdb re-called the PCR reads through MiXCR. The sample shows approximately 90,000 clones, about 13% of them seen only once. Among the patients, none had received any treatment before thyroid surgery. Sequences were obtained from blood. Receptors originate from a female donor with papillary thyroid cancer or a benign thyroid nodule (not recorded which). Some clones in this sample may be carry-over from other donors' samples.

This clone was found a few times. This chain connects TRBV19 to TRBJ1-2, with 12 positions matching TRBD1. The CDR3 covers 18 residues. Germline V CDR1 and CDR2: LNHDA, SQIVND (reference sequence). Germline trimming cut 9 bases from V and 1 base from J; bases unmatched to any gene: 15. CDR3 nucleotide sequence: TGTGCCAGACCCTCAAACCGGGACAGGGGGCACCGTAACTATGGCTACACCTTC. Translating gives CARPSNRDRGHRNYGYTF. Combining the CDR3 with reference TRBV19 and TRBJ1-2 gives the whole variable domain DGGITQSPKYLFRKEGQNVTLSCEQNLNHDAMYWYRQDPGQGLRLIYYSQIVNDFQKGDIAEGYSVSREKKESFPLTVTSAQKNPTAFYLCARPSNRDRGHRNYGYTFGSGTRLTVV.

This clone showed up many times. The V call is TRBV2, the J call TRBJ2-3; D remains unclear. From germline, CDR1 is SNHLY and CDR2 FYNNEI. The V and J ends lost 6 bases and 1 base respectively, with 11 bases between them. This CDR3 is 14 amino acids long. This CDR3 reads CASRYGVGTDTQYF. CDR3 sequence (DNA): TGTGCCAGCAGGTACGGAGTCGGCACAGATACGCAGTATTTT.

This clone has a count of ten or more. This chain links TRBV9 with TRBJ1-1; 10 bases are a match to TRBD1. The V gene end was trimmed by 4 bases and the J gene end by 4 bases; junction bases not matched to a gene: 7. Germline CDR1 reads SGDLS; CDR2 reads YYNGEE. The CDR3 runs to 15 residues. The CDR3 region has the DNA TGTGCCAGCAGCAGACAGGGGGCCGGTTTCACTGAAGCTTTCTTT. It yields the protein CASSRQGAGFTEAFF.

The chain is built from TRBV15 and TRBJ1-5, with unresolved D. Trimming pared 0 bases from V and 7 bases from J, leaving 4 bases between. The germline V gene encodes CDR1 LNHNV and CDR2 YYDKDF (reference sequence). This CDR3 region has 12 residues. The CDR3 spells CATSRDIQPQHF. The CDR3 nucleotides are TGTGCCACCAGCAGAGATATCCAGCCCCAGCATTTT.

As DNA, the CDR3 is TGTGCCAGCCGCGGTTTGTTGACCGAAGCTTTCTTT. The encoded protein is CASRGLLTEAFF. This chain joins TRBV6-7 and TRBJ1-1; D unclear. TRBV6-7 is reported as an ORF; its role is uncertain. The CDR3 consists of 12 residues. V was trimmed by 8 bases and J by 8 bases, leaving 15 bases between them.

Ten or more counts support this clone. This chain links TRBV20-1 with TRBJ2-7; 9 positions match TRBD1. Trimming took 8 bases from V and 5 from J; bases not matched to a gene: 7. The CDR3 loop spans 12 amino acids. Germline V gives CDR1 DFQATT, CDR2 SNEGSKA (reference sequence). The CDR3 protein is CSIKQGAHEQYF. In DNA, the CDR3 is TGCAGTATAAAACAGGGGGCCCACGAGCAGTACTTC.

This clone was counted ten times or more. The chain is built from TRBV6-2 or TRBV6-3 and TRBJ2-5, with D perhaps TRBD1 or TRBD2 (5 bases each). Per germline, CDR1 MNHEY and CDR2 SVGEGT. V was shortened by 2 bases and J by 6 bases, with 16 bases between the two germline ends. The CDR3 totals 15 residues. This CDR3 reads CASSYESRDDKTQYF. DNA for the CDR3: TGTGCCAGCAGTTACGAGAGCCGGGACGACAAGACCCAGTACTTC.

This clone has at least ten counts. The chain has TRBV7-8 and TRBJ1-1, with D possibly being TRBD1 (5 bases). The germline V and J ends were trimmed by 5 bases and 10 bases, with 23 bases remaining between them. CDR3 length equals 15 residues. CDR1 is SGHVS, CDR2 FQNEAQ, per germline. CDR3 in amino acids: CASSLIRGNEGIAFF. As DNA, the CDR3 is TGTGCCAGCAGCCTTATTAGGGGTAACGAGGGCATAGCTTTCTTT.

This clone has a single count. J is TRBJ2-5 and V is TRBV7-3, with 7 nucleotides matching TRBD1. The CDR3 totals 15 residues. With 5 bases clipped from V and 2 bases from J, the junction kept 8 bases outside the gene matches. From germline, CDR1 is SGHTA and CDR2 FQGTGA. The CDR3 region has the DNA TGTGCCAGCAGCCTTGGACAGGCCCTACAAGAGACCCAGTACTTC. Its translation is CASSLGQALQETQYF.

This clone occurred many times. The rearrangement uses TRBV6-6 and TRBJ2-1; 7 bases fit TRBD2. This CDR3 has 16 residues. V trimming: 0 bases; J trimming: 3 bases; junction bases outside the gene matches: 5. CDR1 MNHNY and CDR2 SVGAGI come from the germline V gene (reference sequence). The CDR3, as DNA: TGTGCCAGCAGTTACTCGAGGCTAGCGGACTACAATGAGCAGTTCTTC. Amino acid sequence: CASSYSRLADYNEQFF.

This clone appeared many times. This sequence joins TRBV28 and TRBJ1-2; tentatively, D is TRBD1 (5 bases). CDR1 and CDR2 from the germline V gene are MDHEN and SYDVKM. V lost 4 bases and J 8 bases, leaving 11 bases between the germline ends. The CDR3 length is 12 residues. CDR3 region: CASSSGFRGYTF. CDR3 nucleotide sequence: TGTGCCAGCAGTTCAGGGTTTAGAGGCTACACCTTC.

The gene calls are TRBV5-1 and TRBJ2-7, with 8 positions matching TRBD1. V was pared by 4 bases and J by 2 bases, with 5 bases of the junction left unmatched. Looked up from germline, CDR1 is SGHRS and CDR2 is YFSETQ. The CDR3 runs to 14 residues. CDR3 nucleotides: TGCGCCAGCAGCCAACGGACAGGGCCCTACGAGCAGTACTTC. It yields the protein CASSQRTGPYEQYF.

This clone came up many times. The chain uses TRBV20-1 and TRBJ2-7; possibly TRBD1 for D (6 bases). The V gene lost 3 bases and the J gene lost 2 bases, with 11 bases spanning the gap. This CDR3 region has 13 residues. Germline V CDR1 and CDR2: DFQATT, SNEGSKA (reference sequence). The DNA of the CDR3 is TGCAGTGCTAGCGGGACACTTGCCTACGAGCAGTACTTC. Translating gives CSASGTLAYEQYF.

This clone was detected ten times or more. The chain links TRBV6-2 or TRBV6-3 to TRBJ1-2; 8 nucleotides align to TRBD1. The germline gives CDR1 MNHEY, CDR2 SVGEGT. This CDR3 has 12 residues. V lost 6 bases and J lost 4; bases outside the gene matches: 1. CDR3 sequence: CASSGQGYGYTF. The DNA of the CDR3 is TGTGCCAGCAGCGGACAGGGCTATGGCTACACCTTC.

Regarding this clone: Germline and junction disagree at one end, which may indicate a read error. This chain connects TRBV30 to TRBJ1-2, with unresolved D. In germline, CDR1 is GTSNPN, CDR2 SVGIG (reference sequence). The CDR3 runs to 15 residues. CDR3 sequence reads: CAWSVHRGPIYVYTF. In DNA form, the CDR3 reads TGTGCCTGGAGTGTACATCGGGGTCCTATCTATGTCTACACCTTC.

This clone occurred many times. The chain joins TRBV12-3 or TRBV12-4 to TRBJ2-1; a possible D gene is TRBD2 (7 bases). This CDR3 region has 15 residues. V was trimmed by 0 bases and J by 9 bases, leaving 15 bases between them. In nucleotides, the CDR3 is TGTGCCAGCAGTTTAGCGGGGGCGGGGGCCATTGAGCAGTTCTTC. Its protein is CASSLAGAGAIEQFF.

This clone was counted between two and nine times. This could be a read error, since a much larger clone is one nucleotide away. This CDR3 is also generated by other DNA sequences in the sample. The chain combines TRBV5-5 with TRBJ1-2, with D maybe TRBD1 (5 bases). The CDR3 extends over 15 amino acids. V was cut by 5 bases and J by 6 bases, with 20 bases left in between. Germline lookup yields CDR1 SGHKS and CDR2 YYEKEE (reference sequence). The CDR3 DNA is TGTGCCAGCAGATCCCGCGGGGCGGGGGGGGATGGCTACACCTTC. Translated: CASRSRGAGGDGYTF.

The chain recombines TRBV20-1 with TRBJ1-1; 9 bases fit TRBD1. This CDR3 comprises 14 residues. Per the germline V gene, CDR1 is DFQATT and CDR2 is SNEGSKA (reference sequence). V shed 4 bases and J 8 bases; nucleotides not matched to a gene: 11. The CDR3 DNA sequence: TGCAGTGCTAAAAGGACAGGGGTCGAGGGGGAAGCTTTCTTT. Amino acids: CSAKRTGVEGEAFF.

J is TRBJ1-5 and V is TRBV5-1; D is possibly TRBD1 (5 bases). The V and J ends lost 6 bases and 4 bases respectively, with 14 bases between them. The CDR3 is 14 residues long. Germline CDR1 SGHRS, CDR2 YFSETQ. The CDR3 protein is CASIPDSGNQPQHF. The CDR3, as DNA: TGCGCCAGCATCCCAGACAGTGGAAATCAGCCCCAGCATTTT.

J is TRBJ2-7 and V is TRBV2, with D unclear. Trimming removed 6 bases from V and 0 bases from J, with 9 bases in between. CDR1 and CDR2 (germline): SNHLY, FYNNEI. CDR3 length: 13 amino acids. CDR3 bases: TGTGCCAGCAGCTCACCCGACTCCTACGAGCAGTACTTC. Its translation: CASSSPDSYEQYF.

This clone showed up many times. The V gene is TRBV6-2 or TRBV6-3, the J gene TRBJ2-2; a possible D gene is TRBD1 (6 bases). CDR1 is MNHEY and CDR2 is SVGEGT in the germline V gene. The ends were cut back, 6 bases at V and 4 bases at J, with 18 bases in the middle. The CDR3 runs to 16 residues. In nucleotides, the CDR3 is TGTGCCAGCAGGCATCTTCAGGGGCGAGTCACCGGGGAGCTGTTTTTT. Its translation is CASRHLQGRVTGELFF.

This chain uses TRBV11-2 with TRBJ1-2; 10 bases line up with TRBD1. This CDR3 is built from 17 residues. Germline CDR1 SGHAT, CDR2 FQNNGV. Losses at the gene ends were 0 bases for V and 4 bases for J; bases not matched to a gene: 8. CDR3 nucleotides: TGTGCCAGCAGCTTAGAGTACGGGACAGGGGTGACCTATGGCTACACCTTC. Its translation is CASSLEYGTGVTYGYTF. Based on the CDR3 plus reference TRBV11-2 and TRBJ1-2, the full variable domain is EAGVAQSPRYKIIEKRQSVAFWCNPISGHATLYWYQQILGQGPKLLIQFQNNGVVDDSQLPKDRFSAERLKGVDSTLKIQPAKLEDSAVYLCASSLEYGTGVTYGYTFGSGTRLTVV.

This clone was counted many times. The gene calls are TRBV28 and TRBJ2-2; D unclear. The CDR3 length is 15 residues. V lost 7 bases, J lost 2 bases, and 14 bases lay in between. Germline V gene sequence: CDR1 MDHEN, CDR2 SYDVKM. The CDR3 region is CASTVGATNTGELFF. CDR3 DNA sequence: TGTGCCAGCACTGTCGGAGCCACAAACACCGGGGAGCTGTTTTTT. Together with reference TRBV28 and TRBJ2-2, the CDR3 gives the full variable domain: DVKVTQSSRYLVKRTGEKVFLECVQDMDHENMFWYRQDPGLGLRLIYFSYDVKMKEKGDIPEGYSVSREKKERFSLILESASTNQTSMYLCASTVGATNTGELFFGEGSRLTVL.

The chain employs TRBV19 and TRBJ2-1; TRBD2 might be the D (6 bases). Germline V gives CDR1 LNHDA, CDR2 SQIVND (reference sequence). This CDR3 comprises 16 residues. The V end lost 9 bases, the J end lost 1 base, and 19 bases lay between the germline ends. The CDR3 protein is CASGDSRLDSYNEQFF. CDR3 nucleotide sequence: TGTGCCAGCGGGGACTCTCGCCTTGATTCCTACAATGAGCAGTTCTTC.

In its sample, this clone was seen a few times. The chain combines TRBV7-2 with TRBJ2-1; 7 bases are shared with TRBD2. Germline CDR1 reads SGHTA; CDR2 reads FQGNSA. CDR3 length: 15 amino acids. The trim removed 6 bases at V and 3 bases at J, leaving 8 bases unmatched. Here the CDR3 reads CASRAVGGSYNEQFF. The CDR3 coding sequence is TGTGCCAGCAGGGCGGTTGGCGGGAGCTACAATGAGCAGTTCTTC.

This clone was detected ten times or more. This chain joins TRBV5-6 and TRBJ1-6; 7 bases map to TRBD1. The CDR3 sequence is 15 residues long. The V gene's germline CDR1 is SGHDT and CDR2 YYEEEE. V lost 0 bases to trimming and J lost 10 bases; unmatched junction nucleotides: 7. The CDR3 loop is CASSLANRGISPLHF. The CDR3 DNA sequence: TGTGCCAGCAGCTTGGCCAACAGGGGAATCTCACCCCTCCACTTT.

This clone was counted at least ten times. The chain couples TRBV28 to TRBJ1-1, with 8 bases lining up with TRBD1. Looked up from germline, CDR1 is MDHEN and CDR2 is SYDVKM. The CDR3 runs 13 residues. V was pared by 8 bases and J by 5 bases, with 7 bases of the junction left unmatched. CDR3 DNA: TGTGCCAGCGAACCAGGGGGCAATACTGAAGCTTTCTTT. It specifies CASEPGGNTEAFF.

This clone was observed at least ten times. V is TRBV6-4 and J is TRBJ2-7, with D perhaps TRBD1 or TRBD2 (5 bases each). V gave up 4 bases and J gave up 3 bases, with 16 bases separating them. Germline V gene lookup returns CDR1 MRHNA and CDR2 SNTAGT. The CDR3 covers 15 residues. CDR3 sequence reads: CASSVEGRPGYEQYF. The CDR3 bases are TGTGCCAGCAGTGTAGAGGGACGCCCGGGCTACGAGCAGTACTTC.

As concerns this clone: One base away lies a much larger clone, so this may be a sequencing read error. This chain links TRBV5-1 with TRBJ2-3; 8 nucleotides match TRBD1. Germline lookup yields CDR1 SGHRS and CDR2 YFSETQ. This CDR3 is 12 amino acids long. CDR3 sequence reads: CTSQDRADTQYF. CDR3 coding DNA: TGCACCTCCCAGGACAGGGCCGATACGCAGTATTTT.

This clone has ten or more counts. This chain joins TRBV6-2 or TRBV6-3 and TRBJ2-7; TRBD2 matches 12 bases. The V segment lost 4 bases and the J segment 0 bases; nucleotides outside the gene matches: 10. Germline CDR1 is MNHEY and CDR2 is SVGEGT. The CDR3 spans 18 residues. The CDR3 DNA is TGTGCCAGCAGTTCTGGACGCGTGACTAGCGGGAGCTCCTACGAGCAGTACTTC. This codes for CASSSGRVTSGSSYEQYF.